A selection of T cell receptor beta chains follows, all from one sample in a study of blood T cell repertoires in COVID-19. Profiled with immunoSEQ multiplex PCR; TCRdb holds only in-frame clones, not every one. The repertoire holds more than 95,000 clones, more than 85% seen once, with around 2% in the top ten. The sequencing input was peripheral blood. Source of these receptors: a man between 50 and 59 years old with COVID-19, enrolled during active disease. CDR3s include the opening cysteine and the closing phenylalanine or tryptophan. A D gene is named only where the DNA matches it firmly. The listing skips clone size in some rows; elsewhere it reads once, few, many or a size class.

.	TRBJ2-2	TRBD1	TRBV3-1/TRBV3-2	TGTGCCAGCAGCCGACAGGGGAATGGGGAGCTGTTTTTT	CASSRQGNGELFF
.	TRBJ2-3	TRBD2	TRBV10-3	TGTGCCATCAGGACTAGCGGGGGTACCACAGATACGCAGTATTTT	CAIRTSGGTTDTQYF
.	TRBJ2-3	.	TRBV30	TGTGCCTGGAGTGAAGGACTCCGCACAGATACGCAGTATTTT	CAWSEGLRTDTQYF
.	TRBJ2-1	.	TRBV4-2	TGTGCCAGCAGCCAAGAGGAGCAGACCCAGGGGAACAATGAGCAGTTCTTC	CASSQEEQTQGNNEQFF
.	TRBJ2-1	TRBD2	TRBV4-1	TGCGCCAGCAGCCAACTAGCGGGAGTCTATGAGCAGTTCTTC	CASSQLAGVYEQFF
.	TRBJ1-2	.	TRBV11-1	TGTGCCAGCAGCCCTGGGAGATATGGCTACACCTTC	CASSPGRYGYTF
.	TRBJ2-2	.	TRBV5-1	TGCGCCAGCAGCGGCGGACAGTTGAACACCGGGGAGCTGTTTTTT	CASSGGQLNTGELFF
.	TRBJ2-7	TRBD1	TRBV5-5	TGTGCCAGCAGCTATCGACAGGGGACCTACGAGCAGTACTTC	CASSYRQGTYEQYF
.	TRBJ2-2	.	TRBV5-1	TGCGCCAGCAGCTTGGCCAATACACGTAACACCGGGGAGCTGTTTTTT	CASSLANTRNTGELFF
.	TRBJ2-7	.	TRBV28	TGTGCCAGCAGAAGAACGGGAACCTACGAGCAGTACTTC	CASRRTGTYEQYF
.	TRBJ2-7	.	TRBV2	TGTGCCAGCAGGGAGTTCAGTTCTCCCTACGAGCAGTACTTC	CASREFSSPYEQYF
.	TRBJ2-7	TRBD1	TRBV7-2	TGTGCCAGCAGCCCCCGGGACAGGGTCTACGAGCAGTACTTC	CASSPRDRVYEQYF
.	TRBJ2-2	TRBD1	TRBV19	TGTGCCAGTAGTATTGGCAGGGGGTTTGAAACCGGGGAGCTGTTTTTT	CASSIGRGFETGELFF
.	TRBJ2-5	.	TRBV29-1	TGCAGCGTTGGTTCAGGGTCCGAGACCCAGTACTTC	CSVGSGSETQYF
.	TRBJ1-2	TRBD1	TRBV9	TGTGCCAGCAGCCCTCCGACAGGGAATAGGCATGGCTACACCTTC	CASSPPTGNRHGYTF
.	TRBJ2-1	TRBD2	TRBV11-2	TGTGCCAGCAGCTTCGGGACTAGCGTCTACAATGAGCAGTTCTTC	CASSFGTSVYNEQFF
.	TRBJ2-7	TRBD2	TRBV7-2	TGTGCCAGCAATATCCTCGGGGGAGGGTACGAGCAGTACTTC	CASNILGGGYEQYF
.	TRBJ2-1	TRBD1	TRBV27	TGTGCCAGCCAACTTCAGGGGGCGTTTGACCATGAGCAGTTCTTC	CASQLQGAFDHEQFF
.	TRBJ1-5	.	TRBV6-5	TGTGCCAGTGTACAGGGTACCAATCAGCCCCAGCATTTT	CASVQGTNQPQHF
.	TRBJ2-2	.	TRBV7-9	TGTGCCAGCAGCATGGACTTGAACACCGGGGAGCTGTTTTTT	CASSMDLNTGELFF
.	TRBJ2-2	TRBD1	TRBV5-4	TGTGCCAGCAGCGTGGACAGGGGGCAGGGTGGGGAGCTGTTTTTT	CASSVDRGQGGELFF
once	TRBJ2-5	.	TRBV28	TGTGCCAGCAGCCCCTCCCACACGGAGACCCAGTACTTC	CASSPSHTETQYF
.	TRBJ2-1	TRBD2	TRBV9	TGTGCCAGCAGCGTAGATGTTAGCGGGAGGAACAATGAGCAGTTCTTC	CASSVDVSGRNNEQFF
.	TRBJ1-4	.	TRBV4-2	TGTGCCAGCAGCCAAGACGGCAGGACTAATGAAAAACTGTTTTTT	CASSQDGRTNEKLFF
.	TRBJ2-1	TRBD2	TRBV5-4	TGTGCCAGCAGCTGGGATAGCGGGAGGAATGAGCAGTTCTTC	CASSWDSGRNEQFF
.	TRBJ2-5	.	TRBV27	TGTGCCAGCAGTCGACCTCGGGGATTAGAAGAGACCCAGTACTTC	CASSRPRGLEETQYF
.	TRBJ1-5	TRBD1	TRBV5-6	TGTGCCAGCAGCACCCGGGACAGTTATAGCAATCAGCCCCAGCATTTT	CASSTRDSYSNQPQHF
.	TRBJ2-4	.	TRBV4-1	TGCGCCAGCAGCCAAGCTCAGGGTCCAGGGAACATTCAGTACTTC	CASSQAQGPGNIQYF